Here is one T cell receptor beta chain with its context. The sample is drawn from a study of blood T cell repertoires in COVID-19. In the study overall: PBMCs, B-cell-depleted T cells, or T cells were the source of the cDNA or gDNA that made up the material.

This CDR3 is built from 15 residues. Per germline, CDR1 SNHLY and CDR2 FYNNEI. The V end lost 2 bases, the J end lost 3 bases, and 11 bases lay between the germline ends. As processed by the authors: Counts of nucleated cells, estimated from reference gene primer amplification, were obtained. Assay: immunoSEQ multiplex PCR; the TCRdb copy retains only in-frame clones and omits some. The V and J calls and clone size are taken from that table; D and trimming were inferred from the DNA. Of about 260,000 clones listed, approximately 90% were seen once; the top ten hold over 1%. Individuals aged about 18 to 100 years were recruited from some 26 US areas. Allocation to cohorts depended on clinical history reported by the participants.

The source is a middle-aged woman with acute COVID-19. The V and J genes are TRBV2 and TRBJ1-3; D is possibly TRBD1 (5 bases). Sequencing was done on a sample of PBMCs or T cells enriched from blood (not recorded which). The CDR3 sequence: CASSESPRVGNTIYF. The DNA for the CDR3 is TGTGCCAGCAGTGAATCGCCCAGGGTTGGAAACACCATATATTTT.